The 23 T cell receptor beta chains given below trace back to one sample, sequenced in a study of CD4+ T cells in melanoma. TCRdb's copy holds only in-frame clones and misses some; the assay was immunoSEQ multiplex PCR. The sample has 9,000 to 13,000 clones, just over 65% seen once. Sequenced input: cells from a culture (not recorded whether cultured in vitro). The receptors come from a human donor with melanoma.

The V and J genes are TRBV6-6 and TRBJ1-4; D remains ambiguous. Germline assignment: CDR1 MNHNY and CDR2 SVGAGI (reference sequence). The CDR3 is made up of 12 amino acids. Trimming took 0 bases from V and 8 from J, leaving 4 bases between them. CDR3 coding DNA: TGTGCCAGCAGTTACTCCGGGGAAAAACTGTTTTTT. This translates into CASSYSGEKLFF.

The sample holds one count of this clone. V and J are TRBV5-1 and TRBJ2-6, with D perhaps matching TRBD2 (6 bases). V lost 9 bases and J lost 0, with 10 bases in between. This CDR3 contains 14 residues. Germline V gene sequence: CDR1 SGHRS, CDR2 YFSETQ. The CDR3 sequence is CAIVGGSGANVLTF. CDR3 DNA sequence: TGCGCCATCGTCGGGGGCTCTGGGGCCAACGTCCTGACTTTC.

This clone was seen a handful of times. The chain couples TRBV7-9 to TRBJ2-7, with TRBD2 matching 8 bases. Trimming took 5 bases from V and 0 from J; bases not matched to a gene: 15. CDR1 and CDR2 (germline): SEHNR, FQNEAQ (reference sequence). This CDR3 is 18 amino acids long. CDR3 sequence (DNA): TGTGCCAGCAGCGGCCCTAGGAGGGCGGGGGGTTCCTCCTACGAGCAGTACTTC. Protein product: CASSGPRRAGGSSYEQYF. Using reference TRBV7-9 and TRBJ2-7 for the parts outside the CDR3, the full variable domain is DTGVSQNPRHKITKRGQNVTFRCDPISEHNRLYWYRQTLGQGPEFLTYFQNEAQLEKSRLLSDRFSAERPKGSFSTLEIQRTEQGDSAMYLCASSGPRRAGGSSYEQYFGPGTRLTVT.

The chain is built from TRBV6-1 and TRBJ1-3; D is undetermined. The CDR3 spans 16 residues. The germline gives CDR1 MNHNS, CDR2 SASEGT. V was clipped by 2 bases and J by 0 bases, with 11 bases between them. This CDR3 reads CASSELWATSGNTIYF. The DNA for the CDR3 is TGTGCCAGCAGTGAACTTTGGGCCACCTCTGGAAACACCATATATTTT.

The V and J genes are TRBV28 and TRBJ1-5; D unclear. This CDR3 spans 12 amino acids. Germline V gene data show CDR1 as MDHEN and CDR2 as SYDVKM. V lost 2 bases to trimming and J lost 7 bases, with 6 bases between them. The CDR3 DNA follows: TGTGCCAGCAGTTTAGAAGGGCAGCCCCAGCATTTT. Translated, it gives CASSLEGQPQHF.

The chain uses TRBV5-6 and TRBJ1-6; 8 bases line up with TRBD1. Germline V gene data show CDR1 as SGHDT and CDR2 as YYEEEE. CDR3 size: 16 residues. V shed 0 bases, J shed 7 bases, and the junction held 6 bases outside the gene matches. CDR3 residues: CASSLDIGDRNSPLHF. Here the CDR3 DNA reads TGTGCCAGCAGCTTGGATATTGGGGACAGGAATTCACCCCTCCACTTT.

The V call is TRBV9, the J call TRBJ2-5; TRBD1 matches at 9 bases. The length of the CDR3 is 15 residues. Per the germline V gene, CDR1 is SGDLS and CDR2 is YYNGEE. V was clipped by 4 bases and J by 2 bases; unmatched bases: 6. CDR3 residues: CASSSGTGRQETQYF. The CDR3 DNA reads as TGTGCCAGCAGCAGCGGGACAGGGCGACAAGAGACCCAGTACTTC.

The CDR3 here is CASRKGDRRTDTQYF. Here the CDR3 DNA reads TGTGCCAGCAGGAAGGGGGACAGACGCACAGATACGCAGTATTTT. The chain employs TRBV7-3 and TRBJ2-3; TRBD1 matches 7 bases. Trimming took 6 bases from V and 1 from J; bases not matched to a gene: 7. CDR3 length equals 15 residues. The V gene's germline CDR1 is SGHTA and CDR2 FQGTGA.

This sequence joins TRBV6-1 and TRBJ1-4, with 8 nucleotides matching TRBD1. The length of the CDR3 is 15 residues. V was pared by 4 bases and J by 8 bases, with 9 bases of the junction left unmatched. Germline V gene lookup returns CDR1 MNHNS and CDR2 SASEGT. The CDR3 sequence is CASSGGRGQGEKLFF. In DNA, the CDR3 is TGTGCCAGCAGTGGAGGCAGGGGGCAAGGGGAAAAACTGTTTTTT.

The rearrangement joins TRBV5-6 to TRBJ2-1; D unresolved. With 2 bases removed from V and 0 bases from J, the gap between germline ends came to 9 bases. Germline CDR1 and CDR2: SGHDT and YYEEEE. This CDR3 is 15 amino acids long. CDR3 bases: TGTGCCAGCAGCTTAGGACCTTACTCCTACAATGAGCAGTTCTTC. Its protein product is CASSLGPYSYNEQFF.

J is TRBJ1-2 and V is TRBV6-1, with 9 nucleotides matching TRBD1. V dropped 9 bases and J dropped 0; count of bases not matched to a gene: 8. CDR1 is MNHNS, CDR2 SASEGT, per germline. This CDR3 has 15 amino acids. CDR3: CASRTGASANYGYTF. For the CDR3, the DNA is TGTGCCAGTCGGACAGGGGCTTCAGCTAACTATGGCTACACCTTC.

This chain connects TRBV7-8 to TRBJ2-6, with D unclear. The V end was cut by 5 bases, the J end by 3 bases, with 5 bases between. Germline V gene lookup returns CDR1 SGHVS and CDR2 FQNEAQ. This CDR3 is 13 amino acids long. CDR3 amino acids: CASSLYGANVLTF. For the CDR3, the DNA is TGTGCCAGCAGCCTTTATGGGGCCAACGTCCTGACTTTC.

The CDR3 spells CASSKGHSNQPQHF. CDR3 DNA sequence: TGTGCCAGTAGTAAAGGACATAGCAATCAGCCCCAGCATTTT. The V call is TRBV19, the J call TRBJ1-5; D may be TRBD1 (5 bases). Germline values: CDR1 LNHDA, CDR2 SQIVND (reference sequence). This CDR3 comprises 14 residues. V lost 4 bases, J lost 0 bases, and 7 bases lay in between.

The chain carries TRBV11-2 and TRBJ1-3; maybe TRBD1 (6 bases). This CDR3 is 16 amino acids long. In germline, CDR1 is SGHAT, CDR2 FQNNGV. V lost 2 bases and J lost 0, with 11 bases in between. The CDR3 sequence: CASSLYTGSSGNTIYF. The DNA of the CDR3 is TGTGCCAGCAGCTTATACACAGGGAGCTCTGGAAACACCATATATTTT.

The J gene is TRBJ1-6, the V gene TRBV6-1; 9 bases are shared with TRBD1. Germline V gene data show CDR1 as MNHNS and CDR2 as SASEGT. V dropped 8 bases and J dropped 6; count of bases not matched to a gene: 5. This CDR3 is 14 amino acids long. As DNA, the CDR3 is TGTGCCAGCCGGGACAGGGCCTTTAATTCACCCCTCCACTTT. The encoded protein is CASRDRAFNSPLHF.

V usage is TRBV10-2 and J usage is TRBJ1-6; TRBD1 is a possible D gene (6 bases). CDR1 and CDR2 (germline): WSHSY, SAAADI. The CDR3 is made up of 18 amino acids. V lost 1 base and J lost 5, with 18 bases in between. DNA for the CDR3: TGCGCCAGCAGTGAGTATCTTGGACAGACCTTCCATAATTCACCCCTCCACTTT. It encodes CASSEYLGQTFHNSPLHF.

This chain connects TRBV10-3 to TRBJ1-4; tentatively, D is TRBD1 (5 bases). The CDR3 runs 14 residues. The V gene's germline CDR1 is ENHRY and CDR2 SYGVKD. Trimming shortened V by 2 bases and J by 7 bases, and 11 bases separated the two germline ends. CDR3 nucleotides: TGTGCCATCAGTGAGAAGGGGCAAGGTGAAAAACTGTTTTTT. It encodes CAISEKGQGEKLFF.

This clone was seen a single time. V is TRBV11-3 and J is TRBJ2-3; 11 bases are shared with TRBD1. The CDR3 runs 18 residues. Trimming at V came to 1 base and at J to 6 bases, leaving 12 bases not matched to a gene. Germline CDR1 and CDR2: SGHNT and YENEEA. CDR3: CASSLVPPGQGGLDTQYF. Here the CDR3 DNA reads TGTGCCAGCAGCTTAGTTCCTCCGGGACAGGGGGGATTGGATACGCAGTATTTT.

The DNA of the CDR3 is TGTGCCAGCAGTTCCCGTCAGGGCAGGGGCTATGGCTACACCTTC. It specifies CASSSRQGRGYGYTF. The V gene is TRBV6-5, the J gene TRBJ1-2; weak D call: TRBD1 (6 bases). Per the germline V gene, CDR1 is MNHEY and CDR2 is SVGAGI. With 4 bases removed from V and 4 bases from J, the gap between germline ends came to 16 bases. The CDR3 runs 15 residues.

The V and J genes are TRBV5-8 and TRBJ1-4; no clear D. V lost 7 bases to trimming and J lost 0 bases, with 13 bases between them. The CDR3 covers 15 residues. CDR1 and CDR2 (germline): SGHTS, YDEGEE. CDR3 sequence: CASSSSPATNEKLFF. The DNA of the CDR3 is TGTGCCAGCTCGTCGTCGCCCGCAACTAATGAAAAACTGTTTTTT.

This chain connects TRBV5-6 to TRBJ2-1; 7 bases agree with TRBD2. CDR1 and CDR2 (germline): SGHDT, YYEEEE. The CDR3 is made up of 14 amino acids. Unmatched junction bases numbered 8, after V lost 2 bases and J lost 9 bases. The CDR3 nucleotides read TGTGCCAGCAGCTTCTCCTCGACTAGCACTGAGCAGTTCTTC. Amino acids: CASSFSSTSTEQFF.

The rearrangement uses TRBV2 and TRBJ1-2; 7 bases align to TRBD1. CDR1 is SNHLY, CDR2 FYNNEI, per germline. Trimming took 6 bases from V and 4 from J; bases not matched to a gene: 8. The CDR3 is 14 amino acids. The CDR3 DNA sequence: TGTGCCAGCAGAGGAGACAGGGTAGTCTATGGCTACACCTTC. Translating it yields CASRGDRVVYGYTF. The full variable domain, with the rest looked up from reference TRBV2 and TRBJ1-2, is EPEVTQTPSHQVTQMGQEVILRCVPISNHLYFYWYRQILGQKVEFLVSFYNNEISEKSEIFDDQFSVERPDGSNFTLKIRSTKLEDSAMYFCASRGDRVVYGYTFGSGTRLTVV.

CDR3 in DNA: TGTGCCGCCGCCGGGGAGCTGTTTTTT. It yields the protein CAAAGELFF. The genes are TRBV11-2 and TRBJ2-2; D unclear. CDR3 length: 9 amino acids. Per germline, CDR1 SGHAT and CDR2 FQNNGV. Trimming took off 11 bases at V and 6 bases at J, with 4 bases between the two ends.